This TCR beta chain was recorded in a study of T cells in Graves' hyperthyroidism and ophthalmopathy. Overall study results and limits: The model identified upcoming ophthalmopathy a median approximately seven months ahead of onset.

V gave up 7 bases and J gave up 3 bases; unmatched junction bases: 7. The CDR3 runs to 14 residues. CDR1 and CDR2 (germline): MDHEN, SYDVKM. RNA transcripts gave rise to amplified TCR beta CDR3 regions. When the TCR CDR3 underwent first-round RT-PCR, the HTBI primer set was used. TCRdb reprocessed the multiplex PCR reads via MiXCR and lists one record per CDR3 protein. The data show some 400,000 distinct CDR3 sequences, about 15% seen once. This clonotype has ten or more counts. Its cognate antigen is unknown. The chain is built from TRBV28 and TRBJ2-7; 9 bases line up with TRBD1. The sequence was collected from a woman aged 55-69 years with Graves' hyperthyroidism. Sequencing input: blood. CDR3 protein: CASIGTGFFYEQYF. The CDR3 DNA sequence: TGTGCCAGCATCGGGACAGGGTTTTTCTACGAGCAGTACTTC.